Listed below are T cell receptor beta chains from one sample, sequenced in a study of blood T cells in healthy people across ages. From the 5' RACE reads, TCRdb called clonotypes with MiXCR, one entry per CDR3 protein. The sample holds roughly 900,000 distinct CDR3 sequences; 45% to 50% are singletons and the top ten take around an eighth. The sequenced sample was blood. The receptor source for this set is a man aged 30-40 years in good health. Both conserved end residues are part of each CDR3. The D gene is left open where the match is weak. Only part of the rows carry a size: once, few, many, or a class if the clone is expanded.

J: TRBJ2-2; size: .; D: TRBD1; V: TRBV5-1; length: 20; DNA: TGCGCCAGCAGCTTACTACCGGGACAGACCCTATCCACGAACACCGGGGAGCTGTTTTTT; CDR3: CASSLLPGQTLSTNTGELFF
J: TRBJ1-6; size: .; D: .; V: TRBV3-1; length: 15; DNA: TGTGCCAGCAGCCAAGCCGCAGTTCTTAATTCACCCCTCCACTTT; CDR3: CASSQAAVLNSPLHF
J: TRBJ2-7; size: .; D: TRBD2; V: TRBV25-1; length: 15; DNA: TGTGCCAGCAGTGCTAGCGGGGTCACCCAAGAGGCCCAGTACTTC; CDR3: CASSASGVTQEAQYF
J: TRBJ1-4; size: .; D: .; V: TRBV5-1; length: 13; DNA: TGCGCCAGCAGCCTCCGACAGTTTGAAAAACTGTTTTTT; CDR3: CASSLRQFEKLFF
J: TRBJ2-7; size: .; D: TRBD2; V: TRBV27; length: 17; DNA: TGTGCCAGCAGTTTAAGTGGTCTAGCGGGACCATACAATGAGCAGTACTTC; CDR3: CASSLSGLAGPYNEQYF
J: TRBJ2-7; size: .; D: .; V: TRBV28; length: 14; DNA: TGTGCCAGCAGCGGCGGGGACCTGCGCTACGAGCAGTACTTC; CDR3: CASSGGDLRYEQYF
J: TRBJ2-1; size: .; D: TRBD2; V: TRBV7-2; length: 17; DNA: TGTGCCAGCAGCTCCCTGGGACTAGCGGGGTTCTACAATGAGCAGTTCTTC; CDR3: CASSSLGLAGFYNEQFF
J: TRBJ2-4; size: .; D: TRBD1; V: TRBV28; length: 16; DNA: TGTGCCAGCAGTCCGCCAGTTGGACAGGGACGAGTAAGGCAGTACTTC; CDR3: CASSPPVGQGRVRQYF
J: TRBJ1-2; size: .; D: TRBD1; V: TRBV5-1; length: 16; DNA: TGCGCCAGCAGCGTGGTATCCGGGACAGCTATCTATGGCTACACCTTC; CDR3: CASSVVSGTAIYGYTF
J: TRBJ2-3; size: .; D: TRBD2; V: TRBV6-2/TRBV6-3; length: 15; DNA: TGTGCCAGTTTCCCCGGACTAGCGGAAACAGATACGCAGTATTTT; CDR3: CASFPGLAETDTQYF
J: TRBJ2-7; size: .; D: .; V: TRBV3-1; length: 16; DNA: TGTGCCAGCAGCCTAACAAGTCTGGGTACGGCCTACGAGCAGTACTTC; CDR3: CASSLTSLGTAYEQYF
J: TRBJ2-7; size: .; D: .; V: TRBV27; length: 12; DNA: TGTGCCGGCAGTTTAAAGGGCTACGAGCAGTACTTC; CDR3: CAGSLKGYEQYF
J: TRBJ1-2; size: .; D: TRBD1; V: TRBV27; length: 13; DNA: TGTGCCAGCAGTGACAGGGACCGCGAGGGCTACACCTTC; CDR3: CASSDRDREGYTF
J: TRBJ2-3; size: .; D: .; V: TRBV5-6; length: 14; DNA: TGTGCCAGCAGCTTGGTAGTCGTAGGAGATACGCAGTATTTT; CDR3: CASSLVVVGDTQYF
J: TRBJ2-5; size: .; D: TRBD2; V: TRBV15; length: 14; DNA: TGTGCCACCAGCAGGGGACTAGCGCAAGAGACCCAGTACTTC; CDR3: CATSRGLAQETQYF
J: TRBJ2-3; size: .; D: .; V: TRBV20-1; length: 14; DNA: TGCAGTGTCAACAAGGGGATCAGGGAGGATACGCAGTATTTT; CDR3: CSVNKGIREDTQYF
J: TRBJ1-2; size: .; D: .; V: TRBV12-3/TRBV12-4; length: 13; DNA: TGTGCCAGCAATCCAACAGGGAGCTATGGCTACACCTTC; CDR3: CASNPTGSYGYTF
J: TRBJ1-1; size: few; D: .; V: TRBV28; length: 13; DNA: TGTGCCAGCAAGTTGGAGGTGAACACTGAAGCTTTCTTT; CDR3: CASKLEVNTEAFF
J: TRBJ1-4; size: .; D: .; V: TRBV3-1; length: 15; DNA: TGTGCCAGCAGCCAACAGCGGGGGTTAATTGAAAAACTGTTTTTT; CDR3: CASSQQRGLIEKLFF
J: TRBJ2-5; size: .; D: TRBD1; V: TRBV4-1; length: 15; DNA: TGCGCCAGCAGCCAATTCGGACAGGGCGGAGAGACCCAGTACTTC; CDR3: CASSQFGQGGETQYF
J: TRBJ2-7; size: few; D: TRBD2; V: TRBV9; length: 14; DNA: TGTGCCAGCAGCTTTAGCGGGGGGGCCGACGAGCAGTACTTC; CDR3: CASSFSGGADEQYF
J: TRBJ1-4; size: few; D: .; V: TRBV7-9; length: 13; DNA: TGTGCCAGCAGCTTTGTGCCAGAGGAAAAACTGTTTTTT; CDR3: CASSFVPEEKLFF
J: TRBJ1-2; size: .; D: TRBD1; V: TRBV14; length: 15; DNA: TGTGCCAGCAGCCGAAATATCGGGACAGGGAGTGGCTACACCTTC; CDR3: CASSRNIGTGSGYTF
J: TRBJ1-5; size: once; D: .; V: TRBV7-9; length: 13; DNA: TGTGCCAGCAGCTTTGGGGGAGGAGGGCCCCAGCATTTT; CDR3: CASSFGGGGPQHF
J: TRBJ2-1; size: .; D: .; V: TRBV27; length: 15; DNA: TGTGCCAGCAGTTTGACCAGGGGATTGACAAATGAGCAGTTCTTC; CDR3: CASSLTRGLTNEQFF
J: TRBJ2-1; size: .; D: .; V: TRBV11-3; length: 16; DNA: TGTGCCAGCAGCTTAGGGTTTGGGTCAACCTACAATGAGCAGTTCTTC; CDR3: CASSLGFGSTYNEQFF
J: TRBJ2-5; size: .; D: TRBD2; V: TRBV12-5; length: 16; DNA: TGTGCTAGTGGTTTGGTAGTTAGCGGGGGGGCCCATGAGCAGTACTTC; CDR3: CASGLVVSGGAHEQYF
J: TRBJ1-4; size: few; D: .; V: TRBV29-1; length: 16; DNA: TGCAGCGTTGAAGATCTTCGGGGACATCGGGGCGAAAAACTGTTTTTT; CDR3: CSVEDLRGHRGEKLFF
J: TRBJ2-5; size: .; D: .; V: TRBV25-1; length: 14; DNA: TGTGCCAGCATCCCTGGGGGCTCTAGGGAGACCCAGTACTTC; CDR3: CASIPGGSRETQYF
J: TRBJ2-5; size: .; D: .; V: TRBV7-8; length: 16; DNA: TGTGCCAGCAGCTTAGGGTTTGGGACGCCTCGAAAGACCCAGTACTTC; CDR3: CASSLGFGTPRKTQYF
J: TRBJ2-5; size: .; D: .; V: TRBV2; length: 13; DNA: TGTGCCAGCAGTGACGGTTTAGAAGAGACCCAGTACTTC; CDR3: CASSDGLEETQYF
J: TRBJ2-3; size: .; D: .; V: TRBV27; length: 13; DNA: TGTGCCAGCAGTAATCAGCTCACAGATACGCAGTATTTT; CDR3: CASSNQLTDTQYF
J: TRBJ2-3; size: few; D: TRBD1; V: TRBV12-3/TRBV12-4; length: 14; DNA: TGTGCCTGCTTCGGGACAGGGATCACAGATACGCAGTATTTT; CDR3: CACFGTGITDTQYF
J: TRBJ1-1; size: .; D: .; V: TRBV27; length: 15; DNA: TGTGCCAGCAGCAATCCAGGGCTGGGGAACACTGAAGCTTTCTTT; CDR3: CASSNPGLGNTEAFF
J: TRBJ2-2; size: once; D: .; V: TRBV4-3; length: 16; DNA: TGCGCCAGCAGCCAATACCGGCCAACAGGCTCCGGGGAGCTGTTTTTT; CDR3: CASSQYRPTGSGELFF
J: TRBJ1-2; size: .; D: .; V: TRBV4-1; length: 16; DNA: TGCGCCAGCAGCCCACGACAGGAGATTACTAACTATGGCTACACCTTC; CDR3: CASSPRQEITNYGYTF
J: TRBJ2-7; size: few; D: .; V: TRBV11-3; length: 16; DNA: TGTGCCAGCAGCTTTCGCCGCCCGGACACCTCGGGCGAGCAGTACTTC; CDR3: CASSFRRPDTSGEQYF
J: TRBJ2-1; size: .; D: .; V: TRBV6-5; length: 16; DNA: TGTGCCAGCAGTTACTCCCCAGGGTCCGTTGCAAATGAGCAGTTCTTC; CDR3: CASSYSPGSVANEQFF
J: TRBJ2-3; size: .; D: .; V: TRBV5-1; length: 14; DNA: TGCGCCAGCAGCTCGGTGATTGACACAGATACGCAGTATTTT; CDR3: CASSSVIDTDTQYF
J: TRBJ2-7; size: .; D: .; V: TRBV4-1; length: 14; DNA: TGCGCCAGCAGCCAAAGGCGTACGGGGTGCGAGCAGTACTTC; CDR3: CASSQRRTGCEQYF
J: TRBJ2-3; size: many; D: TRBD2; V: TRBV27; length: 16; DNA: TGTGCCAGCAGTTTATCCAGCGGGGGCCATAGGGATACGCAGTATTTT; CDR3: CASSLSSGGHRDTQYF
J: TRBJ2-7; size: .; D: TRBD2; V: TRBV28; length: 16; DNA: TGTGCCAGCAGTCCGGCGACTAGCGGGGGGTACTACGAGCAGTACTTC; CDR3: CASSPATSGGYYEQYF
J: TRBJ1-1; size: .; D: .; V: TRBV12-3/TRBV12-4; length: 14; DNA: TGTGCCAGCAGTTTGTCGGCTCTGAACACTGAAGCTTTCTTT; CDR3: CASSLSALNTEAFF
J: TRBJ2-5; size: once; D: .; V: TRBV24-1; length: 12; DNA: TGTGCCACCAGTGCGTTAAGGGAGACCCAGTACTTC; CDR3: CATSALRETQYF
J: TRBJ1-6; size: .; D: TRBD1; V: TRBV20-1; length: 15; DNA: TGCAGTGCTAGAGTGCCGAGCAGGGGGCATTCACCCCTCCACTTT; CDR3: CSARVPSRGHSPLHF
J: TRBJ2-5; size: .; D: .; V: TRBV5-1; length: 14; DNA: TGCGCCAGCAGGGAGGGACTTACCCAAGAGACCCAGTACTTC; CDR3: CASREGLTQETQYF
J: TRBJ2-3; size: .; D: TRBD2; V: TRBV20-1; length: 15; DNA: TGCAGTGCTATACTAGCGGGGATAAGCACAGATACGCAGTATTTT; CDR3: CSAILAGISTDTQYF
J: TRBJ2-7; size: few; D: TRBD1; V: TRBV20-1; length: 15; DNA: TGCAGTGCTAGAGGCACGGACAGGCGTTCCTACGAGCAGTACTTC; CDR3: CSARGTDRRSYEQYF
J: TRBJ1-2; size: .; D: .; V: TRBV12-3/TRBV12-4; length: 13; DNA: TGTGCCAGCAGTCTCGGACAGACAAATGGCTACACCTTC; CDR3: CASSLGQTNGYTF
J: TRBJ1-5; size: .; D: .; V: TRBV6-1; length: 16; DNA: TGTGCCAGCAGTGGAACCGGGACATTTAGCAATCAGCCCCAGCATTTT; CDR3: CASSGTGTFSNQPQHF
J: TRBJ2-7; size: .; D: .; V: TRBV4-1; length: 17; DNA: TGCGCCAGCAGCCAATCACGACAAGGTCTAGGGGGTTACGAGCAGTACTTC; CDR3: CASSQSRQGLGGYEQYF
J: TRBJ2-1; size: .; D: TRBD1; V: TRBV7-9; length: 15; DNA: TGTGCCAGCAGGCAAACCGGGACAGAGAACAATGAGCAGTTCTTC; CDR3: CASRQTGTENNEQFF
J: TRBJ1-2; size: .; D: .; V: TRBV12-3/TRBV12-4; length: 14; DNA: TGTGCCAGCACCGGTCGACAGCCCGTCTATGGCTACACCTTC; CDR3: CASTGRQPVYGYTF
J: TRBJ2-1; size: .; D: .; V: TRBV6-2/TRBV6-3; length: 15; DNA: TGTGCCAGCAGTTCTCCCCCGACGGGGGACCGTGAGCAGTTCTTC; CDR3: CASSSPPTGDREQFF
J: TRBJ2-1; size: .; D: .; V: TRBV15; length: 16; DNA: TGTGCCACCAGCAGGGGGAATCTGGGGGGATCTAACGAGCAGTTCTTC; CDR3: CATSRGNLGGSNEQFF